This TCR beta chain was obtained from a study of blood T cell repertoires in COVID-19. Study background: Specimens from acute and convalescent COVID-19 originated in the United States, Italy and Spain. PBMCs, B-cell-depleted T cells, or T cells provided the cDNA or gDNA that made up the material.

The table lists this clone with a few counts. Authors' data handling: Researchers report that nucleated cell counts were estimated from reference gene primer amplification. Measured with immunoSEQ multiplex PCR; TCRdb has only the in-frame clones, and not every one. The DNA gave D and trimming, while V, J and clone size come from that table. The table records tens of thousands of clones, roughly 80% of them present only once. The J segment lost 6 bases and the V segment lost 6 bases, leaving 9 bases of the junction unmatched. Per the germline V gene, CDR1 is MDHEN and CDR2 is SYDVKM. CDR3 size: 14 residues.

Material: peripheral blood. The receptor comes from a man between 70 and 80 years old with acute or convalescent COVID-19. This chain uses TRBV28 with TRBJ1-1; 8 nucleotides agree with TRBD1. CDR3 residues: CASSSGQVNAEAFF. In DNA, the CDR3 is TGTGCCAGCAGCTCGGGACAGGTAAATGCTGAAGCTTTCTTT.